One and the same sample provided the 5 T cell receptor beta chains below, sequenced in a study of cytomegalovirus exposure and HLA in healthy donors (dated by TCRdb to the late 2010s). Libraries were made using the immunoSEQ multiplex PCR assay. For the multiplex PCR, a mixture combining 60 forward primers for TCR Vbeta segments and 13 reverse primers for TCR Jbeta segments was used. Held by TCRdb, this immuneACCESS table contains in-frame sequences only and omits some clones. Under half of the omission traces to an unresolved V gene where checked; the cause of the rest is unknown. Here the sample has fewer than 150,000 clones; roughly 80% occur a single time. Of the sample, 1.2% falls within the top ten clones. Specimen: PBMCs. These receptors were taken from a female donor in good health and CMV-seronegative.

The chain uses TRBV11-2 and TRBJ1-1; a weak D match, TRBD1 (6 bases). V gave up 5 bases and J gave up 7 bases, with 11 bases separating them. Germline CDR1 SGHAT, CDR2 FQNNGV. The CDR3 spans 12 residues. This chain's CDR3 is CASSQGQLEAFF. CDR3 sequence (DNA): TGTGCCAGCAGCCAAGGACAGCTTGAAGCTTTCTTT.

The J gene is TRBJ2-5, the V gene TRBV27; 9 bases are shared with TRBD1. V trimming: 5 bases; J trimming: 4 bases; junction bases outside the gene matches: 5. The CDR3 has 14 residues. The germline V gene encodes CDR1 MNHEY and CDR2 SMNVEV (reference sequence). CDR3 residues: CASSNPGQGETQYF. The CDR3 nucleotides read TGTGCCAGCAGTAACCCGGGACAGGGAGAGACCCAGTACTTC.

The chain couples TRBV10-3 to TRBJ2-1; possible D gene TRBD2, 5 bases. The CDR3 length is 15 residues. Germline V gene data show CDR1 as ENHRY and CDR2 as SYGVKD. V lost 3 bases and J lost 4, with 13 bases in between. CDR3 coding DNA: TGTGCCATCAGTGAACGGCTAGCTAAATACAATGAGCAGTTCTTC. Translated: CAISERLAKYNEQFF.

The CDR3 DNA reads TGTGCCAGCAGCGCATTCCCGGACAGGGAGGTTAGCATTCAGTACTTC. Its translation: CASSAFPDREVSIQYF. The chain is built from TRBV9 and TRBJ2-4; 8 bases agree with TRBD1. CDR3 size: 16 residues. The J segment lost 9 bases and the V segment lost 3 bases, leaving 14 bases of the junction unmatched. The germline gives CDR1 SGDLS, CDR2 YYNGEE.

J is TRBJ2-7 and V is TRBV5-1; tentative D call: TRBD1 (5 bases). This CDR3 has 13 amino acids. CDR1 SGHRS and CDR2 YFSETQ come from the germline V gene. Trimming stripped 2 bases from V and 3 bases from J, with 9 bases between. The CDR3 coding sequence is TGCGCCAGCAGCTTCCAGGGCGACTACGAGCAGTACTTC. It codes for CASSFQGDYEQYF.